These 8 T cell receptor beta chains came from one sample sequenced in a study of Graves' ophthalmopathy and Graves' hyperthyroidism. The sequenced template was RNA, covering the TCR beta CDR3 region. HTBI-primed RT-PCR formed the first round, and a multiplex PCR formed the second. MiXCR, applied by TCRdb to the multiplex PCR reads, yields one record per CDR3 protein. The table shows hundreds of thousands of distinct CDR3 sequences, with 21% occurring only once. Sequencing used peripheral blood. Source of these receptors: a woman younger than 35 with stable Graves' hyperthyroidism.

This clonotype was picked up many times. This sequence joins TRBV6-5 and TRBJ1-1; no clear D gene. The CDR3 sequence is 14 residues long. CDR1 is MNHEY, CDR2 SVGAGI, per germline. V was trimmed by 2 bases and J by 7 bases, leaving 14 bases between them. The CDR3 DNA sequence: TGTGCCAGCAGTTACACCTATTCCAGGAGTGAAGCTTTCTTT. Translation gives CASSYTYSRSEAFF.

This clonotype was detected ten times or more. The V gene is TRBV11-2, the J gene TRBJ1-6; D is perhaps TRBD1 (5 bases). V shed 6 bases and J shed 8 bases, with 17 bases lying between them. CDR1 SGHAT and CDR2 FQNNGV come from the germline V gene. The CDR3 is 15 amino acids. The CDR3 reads CASRRPGTGDSPLHF. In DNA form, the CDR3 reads TGTGCCAGCAGACGCCCCGGGACGGGGGATTCACCCCTCCACTTT.

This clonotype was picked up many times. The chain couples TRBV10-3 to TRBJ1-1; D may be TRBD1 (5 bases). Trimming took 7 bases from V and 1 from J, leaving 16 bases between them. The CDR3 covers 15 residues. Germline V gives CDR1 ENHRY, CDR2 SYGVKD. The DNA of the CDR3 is TGTGCCATCACAAGTTCCGACAGTCCGAACACTGAAGCTTTCTTT. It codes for CAITSSDSPNTEAFF.

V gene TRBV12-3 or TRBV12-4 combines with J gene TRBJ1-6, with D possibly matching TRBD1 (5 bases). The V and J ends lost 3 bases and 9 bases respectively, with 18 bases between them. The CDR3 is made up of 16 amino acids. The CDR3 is CASSFAQGASGSPLHF. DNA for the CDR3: TGTGCCAGCAGTTTTGCGCAGGGTGCCTCAGGTTCACCCCTCCACTTT.

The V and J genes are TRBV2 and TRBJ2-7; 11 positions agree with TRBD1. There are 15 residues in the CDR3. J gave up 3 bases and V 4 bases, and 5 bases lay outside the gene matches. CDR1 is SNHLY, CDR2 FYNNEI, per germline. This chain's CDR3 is CASSGSGTGGYEQYF. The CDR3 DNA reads TGTGCCAGCAGTGGGTCCGGGACAGGGGGCTACGAGCAGTACTTC.

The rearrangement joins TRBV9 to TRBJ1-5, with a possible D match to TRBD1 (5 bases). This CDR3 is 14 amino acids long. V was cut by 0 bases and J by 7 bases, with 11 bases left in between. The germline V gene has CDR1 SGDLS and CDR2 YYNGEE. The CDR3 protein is CASSVEGDGQPQHF. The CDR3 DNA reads TGTGCCAGCAGCGTAGAAGGGGACGGGCAGCCCCAGCATTTT.

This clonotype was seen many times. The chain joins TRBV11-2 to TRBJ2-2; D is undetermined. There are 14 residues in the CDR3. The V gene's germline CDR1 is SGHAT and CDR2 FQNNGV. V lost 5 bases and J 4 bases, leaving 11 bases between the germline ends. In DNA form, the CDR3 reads TGTGCCAGCAGCCCCGACCAAACCACCGGGGAGCTGTTTTTT. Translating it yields CASSPDQTTGELFF.

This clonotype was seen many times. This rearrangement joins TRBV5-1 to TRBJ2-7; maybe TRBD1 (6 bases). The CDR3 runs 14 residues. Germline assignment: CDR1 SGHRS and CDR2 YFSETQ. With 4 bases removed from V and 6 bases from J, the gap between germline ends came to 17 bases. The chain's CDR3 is CASSPLQGEGEQYF. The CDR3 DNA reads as TGCGCCAGCAGCCCCCTACAGGGAGAGGGCGAGCAGTACTTC.